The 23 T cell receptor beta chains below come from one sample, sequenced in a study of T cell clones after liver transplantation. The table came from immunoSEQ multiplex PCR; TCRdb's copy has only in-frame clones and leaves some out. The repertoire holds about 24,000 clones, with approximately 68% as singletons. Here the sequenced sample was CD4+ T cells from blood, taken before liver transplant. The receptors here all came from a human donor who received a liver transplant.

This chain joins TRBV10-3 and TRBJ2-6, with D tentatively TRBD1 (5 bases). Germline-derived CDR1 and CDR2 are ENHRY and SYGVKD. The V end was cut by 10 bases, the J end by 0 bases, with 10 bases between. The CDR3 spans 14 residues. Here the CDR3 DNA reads TGTGCCACCACAGGCGACTCTGGGGCCAACGTCCTGACTTTC. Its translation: CATTGDSGANVLTF.

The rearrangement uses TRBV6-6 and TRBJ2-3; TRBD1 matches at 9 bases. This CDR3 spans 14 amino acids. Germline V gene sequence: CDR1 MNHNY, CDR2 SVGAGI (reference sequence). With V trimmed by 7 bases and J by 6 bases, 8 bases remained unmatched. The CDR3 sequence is CASTKGQGSDTQYF. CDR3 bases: TGTGCCAGCACGAAAGGACAGGGGTCCGATACGCAGTATTTT.

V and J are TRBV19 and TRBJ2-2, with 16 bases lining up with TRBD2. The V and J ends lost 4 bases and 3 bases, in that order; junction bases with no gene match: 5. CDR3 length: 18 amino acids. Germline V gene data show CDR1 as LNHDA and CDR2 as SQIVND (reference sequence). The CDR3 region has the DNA TGTGCCAGTAGTAGGGGACTAGCGGGGGGGTTCGACACCGGGGAGCTGTTTTTT. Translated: CASSRGLAGGFDTGELFF.

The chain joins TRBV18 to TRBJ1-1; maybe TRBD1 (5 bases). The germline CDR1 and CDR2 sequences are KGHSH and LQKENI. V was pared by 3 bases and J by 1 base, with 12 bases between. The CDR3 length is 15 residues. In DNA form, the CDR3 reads TGTGCCAGCTCACCTCCAGGGTGGGGGAACACTGAAGCTTTCTTT. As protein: CASSPPGWGNTEAFF. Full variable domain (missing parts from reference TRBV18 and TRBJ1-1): NAGVMQNPRHLVRRRGQEARLRCSPMKGHSHVYWYRQLPEEGLKFMVYLQKENIIDESGMPKERFSAEFPKEGPSILRIQQVVRGDSAAYFCASSPPGWGNTEAFFGQGTRLTVV.

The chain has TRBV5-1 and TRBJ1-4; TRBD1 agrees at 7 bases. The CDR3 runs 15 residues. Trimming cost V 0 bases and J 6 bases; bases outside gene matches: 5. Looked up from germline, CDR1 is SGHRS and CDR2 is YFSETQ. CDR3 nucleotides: TGCGCCAGCAGCTTGGAAGGCAGGGGGGATGAAAAACTGTTTTTT. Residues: CASSLEGRGDEKLFF.

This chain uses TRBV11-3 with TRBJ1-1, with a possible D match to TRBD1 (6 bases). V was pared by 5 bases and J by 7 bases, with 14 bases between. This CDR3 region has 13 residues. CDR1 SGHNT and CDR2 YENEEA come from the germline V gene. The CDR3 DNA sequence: TGTGCCAGCAGCATAACAGGGCTGGATGAAGCTTTCTTT. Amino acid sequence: CASSITGLDEAFF.

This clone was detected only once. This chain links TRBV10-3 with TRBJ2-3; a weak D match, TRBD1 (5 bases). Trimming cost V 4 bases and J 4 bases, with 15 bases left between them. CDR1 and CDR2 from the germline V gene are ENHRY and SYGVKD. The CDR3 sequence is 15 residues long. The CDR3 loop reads CAISVQGNFSDTQYF. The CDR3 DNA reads TGTGCCATCAGTGTTCAGGGTAATTTTTCAGATACGCAGTATTTT.

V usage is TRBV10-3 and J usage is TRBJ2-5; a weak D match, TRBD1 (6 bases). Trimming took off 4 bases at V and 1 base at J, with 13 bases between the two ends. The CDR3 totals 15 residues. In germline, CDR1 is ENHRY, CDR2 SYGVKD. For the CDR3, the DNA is TGTGCCATCAGTGCCTCGGACAGTTTCCAAGAGACCCAGTACTTC. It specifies CAISASDSFQETQYF.

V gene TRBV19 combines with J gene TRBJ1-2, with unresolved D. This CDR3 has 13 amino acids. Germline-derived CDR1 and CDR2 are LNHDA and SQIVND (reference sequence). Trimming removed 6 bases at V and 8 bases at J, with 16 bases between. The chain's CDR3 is CASRWGVARGYTF. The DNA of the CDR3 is TGTGCCAGTAGATGGGGAGTAGCTCGGGGCTACACCTTC.

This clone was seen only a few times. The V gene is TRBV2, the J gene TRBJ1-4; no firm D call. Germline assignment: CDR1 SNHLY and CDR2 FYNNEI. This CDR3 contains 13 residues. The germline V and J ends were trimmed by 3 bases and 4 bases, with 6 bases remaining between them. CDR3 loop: CASSERINEKLFF. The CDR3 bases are TGTGCCAGCAGTGAGCGCATTAATGAAAAACTGTTTTTT. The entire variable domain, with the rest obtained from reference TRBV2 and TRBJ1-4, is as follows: EPEVTQTPSHQVTQMGQEVILRCVPISNHLYFYWYRQILGQKVEFLVSFYNNEISEKSEIFDDQFSVERPDGSNFTLKIRSTKLEDSAMYFCASSERINEKLFFGSGTQLSVL.

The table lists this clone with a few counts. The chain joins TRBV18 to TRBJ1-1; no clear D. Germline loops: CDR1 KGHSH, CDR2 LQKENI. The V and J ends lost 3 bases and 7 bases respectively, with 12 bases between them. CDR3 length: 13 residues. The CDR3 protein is CASSPLSTFEAFF. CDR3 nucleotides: TGTGCCAGCTCACCGCTGTCCACCTTTGAAGCTTTCTTT.

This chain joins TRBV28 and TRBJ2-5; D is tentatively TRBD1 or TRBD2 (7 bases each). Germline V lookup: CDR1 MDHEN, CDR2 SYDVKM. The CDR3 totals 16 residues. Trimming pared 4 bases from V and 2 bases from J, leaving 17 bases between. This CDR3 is CASSSAGGGQQETQYF. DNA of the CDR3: TGTGCCAGCAGTTCCGCAGGGGGGGGACAACAAGAGACCCAGTACTTC.

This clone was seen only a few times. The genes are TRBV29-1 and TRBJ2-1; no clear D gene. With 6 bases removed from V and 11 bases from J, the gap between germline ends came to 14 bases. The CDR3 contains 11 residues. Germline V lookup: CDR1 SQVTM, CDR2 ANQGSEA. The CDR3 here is CSVAYDIKQFF. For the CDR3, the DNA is TGCAGCGTCGCCTACGACATAAAGCAGTTCTTC.

The CDR3 DNA reads as TGTGCCAGTAGTCGACAGCCTTGGGGCTCCTACGAGCAGTACTTC. Its protein is CASSRQPWGSYEQYF. V usage is TRBV19 and J usage is TRBJ2-7; D is possibly TRBD1 (5 bases). The CDR3 is 15 residues long. Germline CDR1 LNHDA, CDR2 SQIVND (reference sequence). Trimming cost V 5 bases and J 0 bases, with 14 bases left between them.

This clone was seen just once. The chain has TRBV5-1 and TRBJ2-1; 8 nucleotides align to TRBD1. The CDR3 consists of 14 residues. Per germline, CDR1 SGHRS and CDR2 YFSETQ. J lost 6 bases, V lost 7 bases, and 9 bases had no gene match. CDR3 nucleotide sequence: TGCGCCAGCGTCGGACAGGGAGGAGGCAATGAGCAGTTCTTC. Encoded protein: CASVGQGGGNEQFF.

The CDR3 DNA is TGCGCCAGCAGCTTGGATGGTAGGATTGGGGCCAACGTCCTGACTTTC. It is translated as CASSLDGRIGANVLTF. V is TRBV5-1 and J is TRBJ2-6; no firm D call. The germline gives CDR1 SGHRS, CDR2 YFSETQ. V was clipped by 0 bases and J by 3 bases, with 10 bases between them. The CDR3 totals 16 residues.

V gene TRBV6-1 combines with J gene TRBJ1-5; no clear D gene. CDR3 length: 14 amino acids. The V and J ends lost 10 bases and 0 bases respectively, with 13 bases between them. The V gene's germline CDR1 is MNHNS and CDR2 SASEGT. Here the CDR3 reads CATSILDSNQPQHF. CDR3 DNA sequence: TGTGCCACCAGCATTTTAGATAGCAATCAGCCCCAGCATTTT.

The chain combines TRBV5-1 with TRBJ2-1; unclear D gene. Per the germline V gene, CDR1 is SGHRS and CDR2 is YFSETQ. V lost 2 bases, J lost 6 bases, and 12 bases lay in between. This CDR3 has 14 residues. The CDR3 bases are TGCGCCAGCAGCTTAGTCGGGCAGAGCAATGAGCAGTTCTTC. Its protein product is CASSLVGQSNEQFF.

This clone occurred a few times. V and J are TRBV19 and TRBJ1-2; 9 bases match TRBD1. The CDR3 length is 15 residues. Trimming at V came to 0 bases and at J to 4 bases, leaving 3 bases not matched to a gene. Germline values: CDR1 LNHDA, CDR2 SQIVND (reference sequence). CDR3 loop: CASSIDRDRVYGYTF. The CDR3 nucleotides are TGTGCCAGTAGTATAGACCGGGACAGGGTCTATGGCTACACCTTC.

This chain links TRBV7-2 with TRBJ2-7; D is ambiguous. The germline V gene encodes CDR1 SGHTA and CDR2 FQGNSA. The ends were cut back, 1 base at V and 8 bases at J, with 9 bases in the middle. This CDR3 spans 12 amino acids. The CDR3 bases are TGTGCCAGCAGCTTAGGTCCTCAGAAGCAGTACTTC. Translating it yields CASSLGPQKQYF.

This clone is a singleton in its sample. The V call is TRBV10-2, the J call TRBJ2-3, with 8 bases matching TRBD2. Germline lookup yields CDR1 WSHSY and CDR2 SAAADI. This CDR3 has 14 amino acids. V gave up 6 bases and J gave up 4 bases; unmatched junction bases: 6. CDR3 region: CASREPGLADTQYF. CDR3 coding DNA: TGCGCCAGCAGGGAACCGGGACTAGCAGATACGCAGTATTTT.

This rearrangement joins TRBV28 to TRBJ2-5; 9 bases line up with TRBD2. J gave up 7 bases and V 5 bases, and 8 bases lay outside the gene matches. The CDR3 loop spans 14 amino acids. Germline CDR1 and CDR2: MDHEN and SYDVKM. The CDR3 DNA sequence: TGTGCCAGCAGTCCAACCCCGCGGGGGGGGACCCAGTACTTC. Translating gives CASSPTPRGGTQYF.

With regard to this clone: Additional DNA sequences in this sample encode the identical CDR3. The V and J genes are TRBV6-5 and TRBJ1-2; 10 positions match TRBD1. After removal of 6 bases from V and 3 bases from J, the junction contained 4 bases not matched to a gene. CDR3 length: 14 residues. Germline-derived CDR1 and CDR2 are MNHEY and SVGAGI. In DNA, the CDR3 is TGTGCCAGCAGAAAGGACAGGGGGGACTATGGCTACACCTTC. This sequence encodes CASRKDRGDYGYTF.